This T cell receptor (beta chain) came from a study of T cell changes during pregnancy in multiple sclerosis. Data came from immunoSEQ multiplex PCR; TCRdb stores just in-frame clones and leaves some out. The sample holds about 40,000 clones, 88% seen once. CDR1 and CDR2 (germline): LGHNA, YNFKEQ. The V and J ends lost 4 bases and 7 bases, in that order; junction bases with no gene match: 12. The CDR3 has 16 residues. Here the sequenced sample was peripheral blood, taken in the first trimester of pregnancy. The sequence derives from a female donor in good health, enrolled as a control in a pregnancy study. The chain recombines TRBV4-2 with TRBJ2-1; TRBD2 matches 8 bases. CDR3 nucleotide sequence: TGTGCCAGCAGCCCGAATACGGGGGGGCCAAGAAATGAGCAGTTCTTC. Amino acids: CASSPNTGGPRNEQFF.